This T cell receptor beta chain came from a study of cytomegalovirus exposure and HLA in healthy donors (dated by TCRdb to about 2017). Turning to the overall study: An earlier analysis of fewer than 750 of the donors reported 276 Gb of sequence data and 117 million unique TCR beta sequences obtained from around 170 million T cells. An early release covering about 600 HLA-typed donors comprised approximately 290 gigabases of sequencing data and tens of millions of unique TCR sequences. The genetic ancestry cluster associated with self-reported Caucasian donors included over 65% of the roughly 410 genotyped donors. The study aimed to test whether signatures of past pathogen exposure could be identified by cataloging public T cell receptors. Using immunosequencing, the study profiled T cell repertoires from 666 subjects and related those repertoires to cytomegalovirus serostatus. In addition to the first cohort of approximately 670 subjects, a separate validation cohort of 120 different subjects was used. To predict cytomegalovirus infection status, the study brought together high-throughput TCR immunosequencing, statistical association of individual TCRs with disease status, and machine learning. A later analysis re-examined previously published TCR beta repertoires from roughly 650 donors and added high-resolution HLA genotyping to investigate patterns of TCR occurrence. In the later analysis, no new phenotypic data were used to find candidate immune exposures; instead, reliance was placed on TCR beta sequences and their occurrence across donors. In an earlier analysis of 500 to 650 of the donors, high-throughput TCR beta sequencing was used to judge whether each TCR beta V gene segment behaved as functional or pseudogenic. Donor age, sex, ethnicity and CMV serostatus were compiled alongside the repertoire data. A later genetic analysis used genome-wide SNP genotypes for about 55% of the 666 donors, treating that subset as a discovery cohort. All discovery cohort repertoires had been generated on a single sequencing platform. Class I and class II HLA loci were covered by the typing at four-digit resolution. The number of donors typed differed by locus, with about 629-640 for A, B, C, DRB1 and DQB1, more than 500 for DQA1, over 600 for DPA1, and approximately 470 for DPB1. Four to six DR-DQ haplotypes were handled as single units for association and clustering, since linkage in the cohort was strong. Across approximately 400 genotyped donors of the cohort, an average of about 200,000 unique TCR beta nucleotide sequences per donor were sequenced, and about a sixth of those sequences were non-productive. The investigation overall reported the following: A further reported finding was that TCR beta sequences accurately predicted the HLA-A and HLA-B alleles for most subjects in the first cohort. A later genetic analysis reported fewer N-insertions in productive TCRs among donors in an Asian-associated ancestry cluster than the roughly 700-donor mean. Assigning TCR associations to individual alleles was difficult when HLA alleles, especially DR and DQ, strongly co-occurred. Because counts were too low, some 16 rarely observed V segments, including chromosome 9 orphons, were excluded from the earlier analysis of fewer than 650 of the donors. In this cohort, only TCR beta chains were sequenced, and detectable features were limited by the absence of alpha or paired-chain data. For the cohort, immune exposure information was limited to CMV serostatus. Because HLA typing was unavailable for some donors at each locus, only the typed subset was used in association tests. Several of the top co-occurrence clusters appeared to be linked to parvovirus B19, influenza, CMV and Epstein-Barr virus, according to a later analysis. According to the authors, the approach could potentially be generalized to other disease states and immunological phenotypes. Sequencing depth was assumed to be roughly uniform across donors in the presence/absence analyses, though that assumption may not hold. A later analysis found that most CMV-associated TCR beta chains appeared HLA-restricted, with HLA associations seemingly driven largely by CMV exposure. Some IMGT-functional V segments, including TRBV6-2 and TRBV6-3, could not be distinguished by the 87-base-pair reads and were therefore excluded. In both the original and validation cohorts, the classifier was reported to diagnose cytomegalovirus status with high specificity and sensitivity. An earlier analysis of some 590 of the donors showed that most TCR beta V segments appeared in productive rearrangements either about 90% or about 30% of the time, which broadly matched IMGT annotations. A cluster of highly shared sequence variants was judged likely to represent a technical artifact of the sequencing pipeline. A total of some 180 TCR beta chains were listed by the study as associated with cytomegalovirus. Most TCR sequences were seen in very few donors, while some public TCRs were found in many individuals. In vitro tests confirmed that three of the cytomegalovirus-associated TCR beta chains recognize cytomegalovirus antigens. A later analysis found that TCR association rates varied across HLA loci, with DRB1 alleles showing the most associated TCRs and HLA-C alleles the fewest. In a later analysis, HLA-associated TCR beta chains showed more clonal expansion and lower generation probabilities than non-associated chains that were equally common. An association between a missense DCLRE1C variant and V-gene and J-gene trimming of TCR beta chains was found in a later genetic analysis and replicated in an independent cohort. Correlated functional status among segregating V segments might reflect linkage disequilibrium, but an unknown experimental factor could not be ruled out. In a later analysis, 15,000 to 20,000 TCR beta sequences were associated with specific HLA alleles at a false discovery rate of 0.05.

The germline V gene (reference sequence) provides CDR1 SEHNR and CDR2 FQNEAQ. From cysteine to phenylalanine, the CDR3 is 12 amino acids long. The sequence is cut down to CDR3 DNA, 36 bases in frame from base 1. As for this clone: The clone's antigen remains unknown. The sample holds no much larger clone one base away, and base qualities are not on file.

The cohort was made up of hundreds of healthy bone marrow donors. At the time of sampling, all cohort members were nominally healthy, though unrecorded immune exposures were likely present. The donor tested CMV seronegative, placing the donor among the 352 seronegative members of the cohort. A peripheral blood sample was collected from each donor, and TCR beta sequencing was performed on peripheral blood mononuclear cells. Genomic DNA was extracted from the blood cell samples with the Qiagen DNeasy Blood Extraction Kit. Library generation was performed with the immunoSEQ multiplex PCR assay. The multiplex PCR relied on a mix of 60 forward primers for TCR Vbeta segments and 13 reverse primers for TCR Jbeta segments. The CDR3 region of rearranged TCR beta genes was amplified from genomic DNA by a multiplex PCR assay. On the Illumina HiSeq System, the amplified TCR beta libraries were sequenced as 87-base-pair reads. The source study handled its data this way. Across the 670 or so repertoires, a later analysis counted approximately 75 million unique TCR beta chains, some 11 million of which were shared by at least two donors. To remove PCR and sequencing errors, raw reads were error-corrected and collapsed into unique sequences using a nearest-neighbor algorithm that merged closely related sequences. Alignment of CDR3 sequences to IMGT reference sequences was used to assign V, D and J gene segments. For a sequence to be retained, a match of at least six nucleotides to both a V gene segment and a J gene segment was required. A rearrangement was called productive if the CDR3 had no stop codons and remained in frame with V and J, and every other rearrangement was called non-productive. Following IMGT convention, CDR3 was defined as the stretch from the second conserved V-encoded cysteine to the conserved J-encoded phenylalanine. In an earlier analysis of approximately 590 of the donors, sequences lacking an unambiguous match to a single V gene segment were excluded. In an earlier analysis of roughly 500 of the donors, V segments were called functional above 56.7% productive rearrangements and were called segregating when the between-donor standard deviation exceeded 5%. To diagnose cytomegalovirus status from the catalog of TCR beta chain sequences, a statistical classification framework was built. In a later analysis, TCR nucleotide sequences were compared against IMGT/GENE-DB human TR gene sequences so that V and J genes could be assigned. In a later analysis, CDR3 sequences and most-parsimonious VDJ recombination scenarios were assigned using the TCRdist pipeline. In a later analysis, each TCR beta chain was defined by its CDR3 amino acid sequence together with its V-gene family, and reads without a unique V-gene family were excluded. A later analysis removed several hundred highly shared, low-generation-probability nucleotide sequences to deal with suspected cross-contamination and a sequencing artifact. A later analysis calculated a clonal expansion index for each public chain from normalized within-repertoire ranks of inferred template counts. In a later analysis, generation probabilities were computed using a VDJ recombination model fitted to out-of-frame rearrangements, and the results were checked against IGoR. In a later analysis, hypergeometric tests were used to score TCR-TCR, TCR-HLA and TCR-CMV co-occurrence, with a repertoire-size bias correction applied to TCR pairs. A later analysis estimated false discovery rates by permuting HLA or CMV assignments 20 times. In a later analysis, co-occurring TCRs were grouped using DBSCAN, with TCRdist sequence similarity added in when clustering inside HLA-allele-positive subsets. Repertoires with fewer than 30,000 or more than 120,000 public chains were left out of co-occurrence clustering, as were a handful of repertoires with anomalous nucleotide sharing. The table comes from immuneACCESS by way of TCRdb, which keeps in-frame sequences with V and J called. Part of the clones is missing from these tables; in studies checked, under half for an unresolved V gene and the rest for unknown reasons. V, J and clone size are those of that table, while D and trimming were read from the DNA. The sample includes 100,000 to 150,000 clones, with 83% observed a single time. Of the sample, approximately 1.4% is held by the ten largest clones.

The specimen was PBMCs. The TCR sequence derives from a middle-aged man in good health and CMV-seronegative. The chain is assembled from TRBV7-9 and TRBJ2-5; TRBD1 is a weak D gene call, 6 bases matching. The DNA end is more similar to TRBJ2-7, so the J call may be wrong. The CDR3: CASSQGSYEQYF. The DNA sequence is as follows: TGTGCCAGCAGCCAGGGGTCCTACGAGCAGTACTTC.